The rows below give T cell receptor beta chains drawn from one sample of a study of cytomegalovirus exposure and HLA in healthy donors. Repertoires were generated with immunoSEQ multiplex PCR, while TCRdb's copy carries only in-frame clones and drops some. The repertoire has about 93,000 clones, around 78% of them found once; the top ten carry 0.5% to 0.65%. The specimen sequenced was PBMCs. The receptor set was obtained from a man aged 30 to 45 in good health and CMV-seronegative. The CDR3 runs from the conserved cysteine through the conserved F or W. Each record gives: D gene, clone size, J gene, V gene, CDR3 protein, CDR3 DNA. A D gene is named only where the DNA matches it firmly. Expanded clones are given a class, and other clones once, few, many or no size at all.

>.|.|TRBJ1-5|TRBV27
CASSLRGGQPQHF
TGTGCCAGCAGTTTAAGGGGGGGTCAGCCCCAGCATTTT
>.|.|TRBJ1-2|TRBV15
CATSTSTVGYTF
TGTGCCACCAGCACTTCGACAGTCGGCTACACCTTC
>.|.|TRBJ1-1|TRBV5-1
CASRKGLRDTEAFF
TGCGCCAGCAGGAAGGGACTGCGAGACACTGAAGCTTTCTTT
>.|.|TRBJ2-7|TRBV5-6
CASSFGTGGVEQYF
TGTGCCAGCAGCTTTGGGACCGGCGGGGTCGAGCAGTACTTC
>.|.|TRBJ1-1|TRBV7-3
CASSSTGISLNTEAFF
TGTGCCAGCAGCTCTACAGGGATTTCCCTGAACACTGAAGCTTTCTTT
>.|once|TRBJ2-4|TRBV7-9
CASSPRPGTYKEAKNIQYF
TGTGCCAGCAGCCCTCGACCCGGGACATACAAAGAGGCCAAAAACATTCAGTACTTC
>TRBD2|.|TRBJ2-1|TRBV7-3
CASSLGTSNEQFF
TGTGCCAGCAGCTTAGGGACTAGCAATGAGCAGTTCTTC
>.|.|TRBJ1-4|TRBV15
CATSRDTGLVEKLFF
TGTGCCACCAGCAGAGATACAGGGTTGGTTGAAAAACTGTTTTTT
>.|.|TRBJ2-1|TRBV19
CASSKQDNSYNEQFF
TGTGCCAGTAGTAAACAGGACAACTCCTACAATGAGCAGTTCTTC
>TRBD1|.|TRBJ2-3|TRBV5-1
CASSLASRQGLGYTQYF
TGCGCCAGCAGCTTGGCATCTCGACAGGGTTTAGGTTATACGCAGTATTTT
>TRBD2|.|TRBJ2-5|TRBV7-2
CASSLLLAGGGGWTQYF
TGTGCCAGCAGCTTATTGTTAGCGGGAGGGGGGGGTTGGACCCAGTACTTC
>.|once|TRBJ2-5|TRBV5-1
CASNPGNPQETQYF
TGCGCCAGCAACCCGGGAAACCCCCAAGAGACCCAGTACTTC
>.|few|TRBJ1-2|TRBV6-5
CASRVDSNYGYTF
TGTGCCAGCAGGGTGGACAGTAACTATGGCTACACCTTC
>.|.|TRBJ2-1|TRBV7-9
CASSLISGLWKNEQFF
TGTGCCAGCAGCTTAATTAGTGGACTTTGGAAAAATGAGCAGTTCTTC
>.|.|TRBJ2-7|TRBV7-2
CASSFGVEQYF
TGTGCCAGCAGCTTCGGGGTCGAGCAGTACTTC
>TRBD2|.|TRBJ2-1|TRBV9
CASSDLAGGPYNEQFF
TGTGCCAGCAGCGATTTAGCGGGAGGCCCCTACAATGAGCAGTTCTTC
>TRBD1|.|TRBJ1-1|TRBV27
CASSPLQGDYPTEAFF
TGTGCCAGCAGTCCCTTACAGGGGGATTATCCCACTGAAGCTTTCTTT
>.|.|TRBJ2-1|TRBV7-2
CASSLVANDYNEQFF
TGTGCCAGCAGCTTAGTAGCCAACGACTACAATGAGCAGTTCTTC
>TRBD1|few|TRBJ1-1|TRBV6-1
CASSGQGPGTEAFF
TGTGCCAGCAGCGGACAGGGACCCGGCACTGAAGCTTTCTTT
>TRBD2|.|TRBJ2-2|TRBV18
CASSRGTIGELFF
TGTGCCAGCTCACGGGGGACTATCGGGGAGCTGTTTTTT
>.|.|TRBJ2-1|TRBV6-1
CASSGRSGNNEQFF
TGTGCCAGCAGTGGCCGTAGCGGAAACAATGAGCAGTTCTTC
>.|few|TRBJ1-4|TRBV5-1
CASSLAHNEKLFF
TGCGCCAGCAGCTTGGCCCATAATGAAAAACTGTTTTTT
>.|.|TRBJ2-7|TRBV9
CASSVEQGLTYEQYF
TGTGCCAGCAGCGTAGAACAGGGTCTCACCTACGAGCAGTACTTC
>.|.|TRBJ1-3|TRBV5-4
CASSLYSPSGNTIYF
TGTGCCAGCAGCTTATACAGTCCCTCTGGAAACACCATATATTTT
>.|few|TRBJ1-1|TRBV6-5
CASSYSGLGNPEAFF
TGTGCCAGCAGTTACTCGGGACTTGGCAACCCTGAAGCTTTCTTT
>TRBD1|.|TRBJ1-2|TRBV25-1
CASSALDRGQNYGYTF
TGTGCCAGCAGTGCCTTAGACAGGGGGCAAAACTATGGCTACACCTTC
>TRBD2|.|TRBJ2-3|TRBV5-1
CASSLAGGHTDTQYF
TGCGCCAGCAGCCTGGCGGGGGGCCACACAGATACGCAGTATTTT
>.|.|TRBJ2-1|TRBV5-1
CASSQNSYNEQFF
TGCGCCAGCAGCCAAAACTCGTACAATGAGCAGTTCTTC
>.|.|TRBJ1-5|TRBV19
CASSLGDSSNQPQHF
TGTGCCAGTTCCCTCGGTGACAGTAGCAATCAGCCCCAGCATTTT
>.|.|TRBJ1-1|TRBV5-4
CASSLGLMNTEAFF
TGTGCCAGCAGCTTGGGACTGATGAACACTGAAGCTTTCTTT
>TRBD1|once|TRBJ1-2|TRBV27
CASTYRTGESYGYTF
TGTGCCAGCACCTATAGGACAGGGGAGTCCTATGGCTACACCTTC
>TRBD2|.|TRBJ2-1|TRBV9
CASSVAERGAANEQFF
TGTGCCAGCAGCGTAGCGGAGCGGGGAGCCGCCAATGAGCAGTTCTTC
>.|.|TRBJ1-1|TRBV19
CASSVTVNTEAFF
TGTGCCAGTAGTGTGACAGTGAACACTGAAGCTTTCTTT
>.|.|TRBJ2-1|TRBV7-9
CASSSKLTDEQFF
TGTGCCAGCAGCTCAAAATTGACAGATGAGCAGTTCTTC
>.|.|TRBJ2-2|TRBV23-1
CASSHKTGSNTGELFF
TGCGCCAGCAGTCATAAGACAGGATCGAACACCGGGGAGCTGTTTTTT
>.|.|TRBJ1-2|TRBV6-5
CASSEVRRRGGYTF
TGTGCCAGCAGTGAAGTACGACGTCGGGGTGGCTACACCTTC
>.|.|TRBJ1-1|TRBV5-5
CASSLAGLTNTEAFF
TGTGCCAGCAGCTTGGCGGGTCTAACGAACACTGAAGCTTTCTTT
>.|.|TRBJ1-3|TRBV6-6
CASIPRREGNTIYF
TGTGCCAGCATCCCCAGGCGGGAGGGAAACACCATATATTTT
>.|.|TRBJ1-1|TRBV10-1
CASIGGTEAFF
TGCGCCAGCATAGGGGGAACTGAAGCTTTCTTT
>TRBD1|.|TRBJ1-5|TRBV7-2
CASSLKDRVNQPQHF
TGTGCCAGCAGCTTAAAAGACAGGGTTAATCAGCCCCAGCATTTT
>.|once|TRBJ1-1|TRBV29-1
CSVYTGKNTEAFF
TGCAGCGTTTACACAGGGAAGAACACTGAAGCTTTCTTT
>TRBD1|.|TRBJ2-2|TRBV2
CASSDTEDRAGNTGELFF
TGTGCCAGCAGTGATACTGAGGACAGGGCAGGGAACACCGGGGAGCTGTTTTTT